This TCR beta chain comes out of a study of shared T cell receptors in the human thymus. The table came from immunoSEQ multiplex PCR; TCRdb's copy has only in-frame clones and leaves some out. The sample carries 700,000 to 750,000 clones, approximately 85% recorded once. This CDR3 is built from 14 residues. Germline V lookup: CDR1 SGDLS, CDR2 YYNGEE. V shed 4 bases and J 4 bases; nucleotides not matched to a gene: 4. This clone was seen only once. These data are also associated with another study on human thymus T cells. That paper states: Thymic material originated from resections removed in the course of corrective heart surgery.

Sequences were obtained from thymocytes. The origin of this receptor is a girl in the first two years of life with a congenital heart defect. This rearrangement joins TRBV9 to TRBJ2-5, with TRBD2 matching 10 bases. CDR3 DNA sequence: TGTGCCAGCAGCCTCAGACTAGCGGGAGAGACCCAGTACTTC. Its translation is CASSLRLAGETQYF.